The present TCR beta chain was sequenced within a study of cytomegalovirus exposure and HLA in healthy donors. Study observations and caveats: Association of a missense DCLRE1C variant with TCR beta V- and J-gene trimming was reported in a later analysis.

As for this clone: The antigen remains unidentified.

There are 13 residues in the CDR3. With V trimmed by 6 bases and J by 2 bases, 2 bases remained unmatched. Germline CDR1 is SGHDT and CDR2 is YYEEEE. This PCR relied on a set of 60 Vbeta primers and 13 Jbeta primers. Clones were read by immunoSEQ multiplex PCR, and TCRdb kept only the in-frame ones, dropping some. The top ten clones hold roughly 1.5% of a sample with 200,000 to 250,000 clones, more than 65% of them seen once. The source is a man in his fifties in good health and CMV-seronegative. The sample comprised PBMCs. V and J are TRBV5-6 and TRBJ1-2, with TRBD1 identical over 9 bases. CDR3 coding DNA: TGTGCCAGCACAGACAGGGGGAACTATGGCTACACCTTC. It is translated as CASTDRGNYGYTF.